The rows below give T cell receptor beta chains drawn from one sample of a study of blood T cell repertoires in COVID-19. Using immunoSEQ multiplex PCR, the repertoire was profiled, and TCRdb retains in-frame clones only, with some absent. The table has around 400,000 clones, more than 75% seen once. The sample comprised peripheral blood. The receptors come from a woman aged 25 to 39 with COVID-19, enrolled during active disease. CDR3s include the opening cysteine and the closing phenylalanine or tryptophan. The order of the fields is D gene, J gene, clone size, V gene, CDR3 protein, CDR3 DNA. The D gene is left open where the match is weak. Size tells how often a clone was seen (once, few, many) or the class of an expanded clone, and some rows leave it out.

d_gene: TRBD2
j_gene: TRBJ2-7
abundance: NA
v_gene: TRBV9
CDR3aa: CASSPRGLAPYEQYF
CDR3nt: TGTGCCAGCAGCCCGCGGGGACTAGCGCCATACGAGCAGTACTTC

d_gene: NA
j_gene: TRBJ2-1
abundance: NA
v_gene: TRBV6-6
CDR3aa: CASSVTRVSYNEQFF
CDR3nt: TGTGCCAGCAGTGTAACTAGGGTATCCTACAATGAGCAGTTCTTC

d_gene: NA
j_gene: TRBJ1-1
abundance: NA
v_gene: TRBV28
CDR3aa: CASSFHNINTEAFF
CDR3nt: TGTGCCAGCAGTTTTCACAACATTAACACTGAAGCTTTCTTT

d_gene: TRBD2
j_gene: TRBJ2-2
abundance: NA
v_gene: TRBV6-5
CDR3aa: CASIRLAGGTGELFF
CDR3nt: TGTGCCAGCATCCGACTAGCGGGAGGTACCGGGGAGCTGTTTTTT

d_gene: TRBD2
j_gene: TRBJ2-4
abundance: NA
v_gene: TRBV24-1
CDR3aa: CATSDPGLAGDNIQYF
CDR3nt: TGTGCCACCAGTGACCCAGGACTAGCGGGAGACAACATTCAGTACTTC

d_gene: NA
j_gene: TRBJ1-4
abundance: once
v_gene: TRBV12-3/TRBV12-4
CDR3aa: CASTSGEFEKLFF
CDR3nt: TGTGCCAGCACCTCGGGGGAGTTTGAAAAACTGTTTTTT

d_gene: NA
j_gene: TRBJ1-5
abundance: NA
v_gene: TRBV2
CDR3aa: CASEGTRNQPQHF
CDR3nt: TGTGCCAGCGAGGGGACAAGGAATCAGCCCCAGCATTTT

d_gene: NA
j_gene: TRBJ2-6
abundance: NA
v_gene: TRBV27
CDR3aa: CASSSLALGSGANVLTF
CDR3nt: TGTGCCAGCAGTTCCTTAGCCCTGGGCTCTGGGGCCAACGTCCTGACTTTC

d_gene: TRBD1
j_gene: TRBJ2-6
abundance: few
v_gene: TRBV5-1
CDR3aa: CASSSGTGGPGANVLTF
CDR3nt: TGCGCCAGCAGTTCCGGGACAGGGGGCCCTGGGGCCAACGTCCTGACTTTC

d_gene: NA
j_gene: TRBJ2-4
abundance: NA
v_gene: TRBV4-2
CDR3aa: CASSQGGLDIQYF
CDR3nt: TGTGCCAGCAGCCAAGGAGGCCTGGACATTCAGTACTTC

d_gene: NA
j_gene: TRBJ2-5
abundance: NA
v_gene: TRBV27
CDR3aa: CASSLSPTGKETQYF
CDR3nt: TGTGCCAGCAGTTTATCCCCCACGGGAAAAGAGACCCAGTACTTC

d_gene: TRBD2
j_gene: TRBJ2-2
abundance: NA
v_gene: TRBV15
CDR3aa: CATSRDPLLAGNTGELFF
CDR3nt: TGTGCCACCAGCAGAGATCCCCTCCTAGCGGGAAATACCGGGGAGCTGTTTTTT

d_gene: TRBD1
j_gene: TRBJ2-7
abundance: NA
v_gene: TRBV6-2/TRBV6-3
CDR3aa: CASSSGTASSYEQYF
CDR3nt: TGTGCCAGCAGTTCTGGGACAGCAAGCTCCTACGAGCAGTACTTC

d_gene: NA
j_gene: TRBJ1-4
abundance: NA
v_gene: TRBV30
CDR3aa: CAWSVRSREKLFF
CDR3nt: TGTGCCTGGAGTGTACGTAGCCGAGAAAAACTGTTTTTT

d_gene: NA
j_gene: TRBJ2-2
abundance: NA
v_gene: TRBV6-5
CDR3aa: CASSYSAGGTGELFF
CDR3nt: TGTGCCAGCAGTTACTCGGCGGGTGGCACCGGGGAGCTGTTTTTT

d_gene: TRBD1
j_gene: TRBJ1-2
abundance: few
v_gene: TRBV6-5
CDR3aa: CASSRRTGESYTF
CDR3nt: TGTGCCAGCAGTCGCAGAACAGGGGAGAGCTACACCTTC

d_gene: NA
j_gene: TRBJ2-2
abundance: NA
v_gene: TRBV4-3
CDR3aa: CASSQDRWTATGELFF
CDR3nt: TGCGCCAGCAGCCAAGATCGGTGGACAGCCACCGGGGAGCTGTTTTTT

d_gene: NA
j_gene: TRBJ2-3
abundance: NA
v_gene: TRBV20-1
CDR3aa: CSASGAPSAGTDTQYF
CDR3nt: TGCAGTGCTAGTGGAGCCCCTAGCGCGGGCACAGATACGCAGTATTTT

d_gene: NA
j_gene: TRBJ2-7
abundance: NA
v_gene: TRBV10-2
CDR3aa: CASSRIGQTYEQYF
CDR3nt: TGCGCCAGCAGCCGAATAGGACAAACATACGAGCAGTACTTC

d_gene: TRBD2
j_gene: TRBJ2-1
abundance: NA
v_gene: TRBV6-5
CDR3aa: CASSRAGTIYNEQFF
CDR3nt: TGTGCCAGCAGTAGGGCCGGGACTATCTACAATGAGCAGTTCTTC

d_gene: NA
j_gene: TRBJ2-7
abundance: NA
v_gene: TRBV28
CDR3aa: CASSGLRTYEQYF
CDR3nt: TGTGCCAGCAGCGGACTTAGGACCTACGAGCAGTACTTC

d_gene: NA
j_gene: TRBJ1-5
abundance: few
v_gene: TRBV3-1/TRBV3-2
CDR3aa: CASSQGTRHTQPQHF
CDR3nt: TGTGCCAGCAGCCAAGGAACGCGGCACACTCAGCCCCAGCATTTT

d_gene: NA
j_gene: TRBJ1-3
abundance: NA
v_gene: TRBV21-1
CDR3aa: CASSKVGEETGNTIYF
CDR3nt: TGTGCCAGCAGCAAAGTCGGGGAAGAGACTGGAAACACCATATATTTT

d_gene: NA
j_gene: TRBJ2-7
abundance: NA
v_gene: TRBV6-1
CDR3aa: CASSEGPGSSYEQYF
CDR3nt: TGTGCCAGCAGTGAAGGTCCCGGTAGCTCCTACGAGCAGTACTTC

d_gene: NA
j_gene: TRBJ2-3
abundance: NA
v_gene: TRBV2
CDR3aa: CASSVQGADTQYF
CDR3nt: TGTGCCAGCAGTGTTCAGGGCGCAGATACGCAGTATTTT

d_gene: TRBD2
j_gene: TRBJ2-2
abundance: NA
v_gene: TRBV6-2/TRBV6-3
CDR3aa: CASSYTSGTNTGELFF
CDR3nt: TGTGCCAGCAGTTATACTAGCGGGACAAACACCGGGGAGCTGTTTTTT

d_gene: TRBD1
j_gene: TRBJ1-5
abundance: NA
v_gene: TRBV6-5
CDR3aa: CASSSLTGTAQHF
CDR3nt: TGTGCCAGCAGTTCCCTAACCGGGACAGCCCAGCATTTT

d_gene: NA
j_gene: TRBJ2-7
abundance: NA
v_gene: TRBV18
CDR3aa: CASSPTGYEQYF
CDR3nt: TGTGCCAGCTCACCCACAGGGTACGAGCAGTACTTC

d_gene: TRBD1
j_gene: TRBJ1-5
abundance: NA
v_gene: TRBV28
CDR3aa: CASSRTTGDQPQHF
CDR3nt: TGTGCCAGCAGCCGAACGACAGGGGATCAGCCCCAGCATTTT

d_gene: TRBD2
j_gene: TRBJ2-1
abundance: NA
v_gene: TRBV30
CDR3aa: CAWSRTSGYNEQFF
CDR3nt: TGTGCCTGGAGTAGGACTAGCGGCTACAATGAGCAGTTCTTC

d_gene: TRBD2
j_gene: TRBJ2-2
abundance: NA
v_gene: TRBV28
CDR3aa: CASSLPLAGGHTGELFF
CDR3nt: TGTGCCAGCAGTTTACCACTAGCGGGAGGGCACACCGGGGAGCTGTTTTTT

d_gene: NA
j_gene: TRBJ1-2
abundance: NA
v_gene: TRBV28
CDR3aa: CASSFVRVHGYTF
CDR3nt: TGTGCCAGCAGTTTCGTCAGGGTCCATGGCTACACCTTC

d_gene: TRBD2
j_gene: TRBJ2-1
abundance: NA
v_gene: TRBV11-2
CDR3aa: CASSFEGTSGYNEQFF
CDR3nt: TGTGCCAGCAGCTTCGAAGGGACTAGCGGTTACAATGAGCAGTTCTTC

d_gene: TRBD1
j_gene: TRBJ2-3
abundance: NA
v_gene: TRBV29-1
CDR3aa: CSVEGTGIPDTQYF
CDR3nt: TGCAGCGTTGAAGGGACAGGGATCCCAGATACGCAGTATTTT

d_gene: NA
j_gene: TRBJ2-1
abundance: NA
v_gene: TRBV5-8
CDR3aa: CASSLVSGSSYNEQFF
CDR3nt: TGTGCCAGCAGCTTGGTTAGCGGAAGCTCCTACAATGAGCAGTTCTTC

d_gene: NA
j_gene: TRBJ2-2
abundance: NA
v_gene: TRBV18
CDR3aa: CASSPPELAGRGELFF
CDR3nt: TGTGCCAGCTCACCACCGGAACTAGCAGGGAGAGGGGAGCTGTTTTTT